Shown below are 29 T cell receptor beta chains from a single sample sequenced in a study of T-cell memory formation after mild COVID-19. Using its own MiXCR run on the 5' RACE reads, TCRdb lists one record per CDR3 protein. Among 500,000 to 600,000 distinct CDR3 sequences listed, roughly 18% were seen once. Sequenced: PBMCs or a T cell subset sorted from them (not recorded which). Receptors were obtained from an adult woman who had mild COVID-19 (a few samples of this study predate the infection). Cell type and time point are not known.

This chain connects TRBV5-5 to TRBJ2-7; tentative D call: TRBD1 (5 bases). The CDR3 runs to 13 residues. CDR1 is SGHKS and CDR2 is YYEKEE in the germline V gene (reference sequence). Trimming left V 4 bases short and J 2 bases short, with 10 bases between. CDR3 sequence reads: CASSQGVTYEQYF. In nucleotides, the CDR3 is TGTGCCAGCAGCCAAGGGGTAACCTACGAGCAGTACTTC.

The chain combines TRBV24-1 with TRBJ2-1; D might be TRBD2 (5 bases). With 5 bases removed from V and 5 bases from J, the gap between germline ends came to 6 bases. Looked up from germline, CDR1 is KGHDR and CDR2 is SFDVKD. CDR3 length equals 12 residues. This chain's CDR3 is CATSGGNNEQFF. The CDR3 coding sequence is TGTGCCACCAGTGGAGGGAACAATGAGCAGTTCTTC.

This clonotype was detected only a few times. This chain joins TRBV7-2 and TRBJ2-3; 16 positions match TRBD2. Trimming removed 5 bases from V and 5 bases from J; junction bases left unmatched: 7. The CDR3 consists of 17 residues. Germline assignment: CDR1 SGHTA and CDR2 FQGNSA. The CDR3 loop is CASSPGLAGGLRDTQYF. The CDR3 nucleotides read TGTGCCAGCAGCCCGGGACTAGCGGGAGGGCTTAGAGATACGCAGTATTTT.

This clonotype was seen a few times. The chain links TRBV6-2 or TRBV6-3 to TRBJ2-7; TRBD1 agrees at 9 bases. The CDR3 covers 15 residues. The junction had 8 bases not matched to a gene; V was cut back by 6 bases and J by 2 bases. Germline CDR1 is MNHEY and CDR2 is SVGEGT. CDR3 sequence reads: CASSLGQGPTYEQYV. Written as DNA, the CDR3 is TGTGCCAGCAGCCTCGGACAGGGGCCAACCTACGAGCAGTACGTC.

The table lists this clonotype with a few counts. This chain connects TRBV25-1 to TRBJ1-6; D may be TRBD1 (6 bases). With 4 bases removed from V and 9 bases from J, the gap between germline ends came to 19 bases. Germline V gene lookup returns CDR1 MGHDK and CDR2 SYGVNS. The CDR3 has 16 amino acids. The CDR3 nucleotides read TGTGCCAGCAGTGGAAGGGGGGTCGTGTTGGGTTCACCCCTCCACTTT. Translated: CASSGRGVVLGSPLHF.

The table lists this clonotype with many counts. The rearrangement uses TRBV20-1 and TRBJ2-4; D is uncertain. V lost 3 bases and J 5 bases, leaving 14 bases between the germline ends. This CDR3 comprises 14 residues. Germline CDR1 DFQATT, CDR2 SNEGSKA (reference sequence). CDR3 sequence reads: CSASGREAENIQYF. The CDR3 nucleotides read TGCAGTGCTAGTGGCCGTGAGGCGGAAAACATTCAGTACTTC.

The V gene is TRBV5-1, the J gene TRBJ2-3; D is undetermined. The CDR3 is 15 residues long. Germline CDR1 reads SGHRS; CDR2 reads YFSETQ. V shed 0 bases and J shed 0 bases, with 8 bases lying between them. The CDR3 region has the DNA TGCGCCAGCAGCTTGGTCCCTGAGAGCACAGATACGCAGTATTTT. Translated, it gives CASSLVPESTDTQYF.

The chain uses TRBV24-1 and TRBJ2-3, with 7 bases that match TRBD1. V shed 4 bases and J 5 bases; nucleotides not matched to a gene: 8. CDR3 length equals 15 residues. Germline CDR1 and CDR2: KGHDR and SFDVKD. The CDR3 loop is CATSDQGTDLDTQYF. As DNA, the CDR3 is TGTGCCACCAGTGACCAGGGGACAGATCTAGATACGCAGTATTTT.

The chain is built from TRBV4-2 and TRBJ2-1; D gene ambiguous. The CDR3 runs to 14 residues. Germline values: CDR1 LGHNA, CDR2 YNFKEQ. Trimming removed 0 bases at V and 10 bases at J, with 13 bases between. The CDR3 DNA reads TGTGCCAGCAGCCAAGAGGGAACCCTCCGCGAGCAGTTCTTC. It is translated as CASSQEGTLREQFF.

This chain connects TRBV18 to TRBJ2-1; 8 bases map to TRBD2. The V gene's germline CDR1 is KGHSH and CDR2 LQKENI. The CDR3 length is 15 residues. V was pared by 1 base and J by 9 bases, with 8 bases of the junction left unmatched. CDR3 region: CASSPRVAGGGEQFF. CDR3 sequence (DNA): TGTGCCAGCTCACCACGTGTTGCGGGAGGAGGTGAGCAGTTCTTC.

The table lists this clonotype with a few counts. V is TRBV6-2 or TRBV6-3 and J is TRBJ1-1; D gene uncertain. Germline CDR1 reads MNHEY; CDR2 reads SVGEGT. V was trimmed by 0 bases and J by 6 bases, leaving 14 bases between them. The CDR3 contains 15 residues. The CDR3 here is CASSYSRQVRPEAFF. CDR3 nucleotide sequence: TGTGCCAGCAGTTACTCGAGGCAGGTACGTCCTGAAGCTTTCTTT.

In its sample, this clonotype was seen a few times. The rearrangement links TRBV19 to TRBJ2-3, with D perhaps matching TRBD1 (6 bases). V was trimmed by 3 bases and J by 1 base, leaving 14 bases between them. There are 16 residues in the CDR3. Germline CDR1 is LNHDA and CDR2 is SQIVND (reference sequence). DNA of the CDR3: TGTGCCAGTAGTATGCCCAGGGGAGTAGGCACAGATACGCAGTATTTT. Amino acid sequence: CASSMPRGVGTDTQYF.

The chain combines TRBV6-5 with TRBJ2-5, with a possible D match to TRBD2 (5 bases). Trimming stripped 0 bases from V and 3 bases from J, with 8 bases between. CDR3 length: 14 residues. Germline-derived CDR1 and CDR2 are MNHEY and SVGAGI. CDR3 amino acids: CASSYSRAEETQYF. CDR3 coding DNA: TGTGCCAGCAGTTACTCGAGGGCGGAAGAGACCCAGTACTTC.

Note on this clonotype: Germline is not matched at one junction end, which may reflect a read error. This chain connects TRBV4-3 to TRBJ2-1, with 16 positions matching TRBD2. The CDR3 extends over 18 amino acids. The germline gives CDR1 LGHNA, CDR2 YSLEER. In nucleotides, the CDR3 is TGCGCCAACAGCCTCTCCGGACTGGGACTAGCGGGAGGGAATGAGCAGTTCTTC. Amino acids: CANSLSGLGLAGGNEQFF.

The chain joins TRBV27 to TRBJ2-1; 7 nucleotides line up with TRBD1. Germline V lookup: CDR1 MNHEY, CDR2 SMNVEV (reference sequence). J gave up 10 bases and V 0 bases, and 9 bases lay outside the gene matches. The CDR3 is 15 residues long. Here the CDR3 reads CASSLSGTERQEQFF. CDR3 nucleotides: TGTGCCAGCAGTTTATCAGGGACAGAACGACAGGAGCAGTTCTTC.

The CDR3, as DNA: TGCGCCAGCAGTTGGGACCCCGGGAGCTCCTACGAGCAGTACTTC. Translated, it gives CASSWDPGSSYEQYF. The chain joins TRBV5-1 to TRBJ2-7; possible D gene TRBD2, 6 bases. The CDR3 totals 15 residues. The germline V gene encodes CDR1 SGHRS and CDR2 YFSETQ. The V gene lost 5 bases and the J gene lost 0 bases, with 15 bases spanning the gap.

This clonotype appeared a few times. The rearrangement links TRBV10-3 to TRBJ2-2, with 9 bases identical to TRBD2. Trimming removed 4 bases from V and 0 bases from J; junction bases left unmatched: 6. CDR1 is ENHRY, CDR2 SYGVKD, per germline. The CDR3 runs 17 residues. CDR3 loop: CAISGPSGDSNTGELFF. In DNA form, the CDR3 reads TGTGCCATCAGTGGGCCTAGCGGGGACTCGAACACCGGGGAGCTGTTTTTT.

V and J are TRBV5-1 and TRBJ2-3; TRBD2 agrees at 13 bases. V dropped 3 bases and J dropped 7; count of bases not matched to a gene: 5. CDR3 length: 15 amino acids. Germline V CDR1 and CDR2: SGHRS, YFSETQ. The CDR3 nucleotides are TGCGCCAGCAGCTCACTAGCGGGGGGGCCGTATACGCAGTATTTT. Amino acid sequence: CASSSLAGGPYTQYF.

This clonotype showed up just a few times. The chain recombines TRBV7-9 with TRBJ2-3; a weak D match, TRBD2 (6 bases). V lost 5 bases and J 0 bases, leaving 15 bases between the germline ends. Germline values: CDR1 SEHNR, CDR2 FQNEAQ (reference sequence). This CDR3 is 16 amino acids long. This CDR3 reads CASSPMMAGSTDTQYF. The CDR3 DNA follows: TGTGCCAGCAGCCCAATGATGGCGGGGAGCACAGATACGCAGTATTTT.

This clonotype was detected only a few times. This chain's CDR3 is CASRRQEVGLTEAFF. The DNA for the CDR3 is TGTGCCAGCAGGCGACAGGAGGTTGGGCTCACTGAAGCTTTCTTT. This chain joins TRBV7-8 and TRBJ1-1; possibly TRBD1 for D (6 bases). This CDR3 has 15 amino acids. Germline V gene lookup returns CDR1 SGHVS and CDR2 FQNEAQ. With 6 bases removed from V and 4 bases from J, the gap between germline ends came to 18 bases.

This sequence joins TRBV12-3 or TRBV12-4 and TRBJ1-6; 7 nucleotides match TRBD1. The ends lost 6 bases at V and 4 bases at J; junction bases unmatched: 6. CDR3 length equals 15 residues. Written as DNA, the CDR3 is TGTGCCAGCAGCCCCGACAGGGAATATAATTCACCCCTCCACTTT. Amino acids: CASSPDREYNSPLHF.

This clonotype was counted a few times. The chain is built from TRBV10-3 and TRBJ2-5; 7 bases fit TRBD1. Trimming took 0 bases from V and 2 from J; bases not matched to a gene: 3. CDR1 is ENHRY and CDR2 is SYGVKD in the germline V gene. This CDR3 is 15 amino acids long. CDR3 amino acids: CAISESMGQQETQYF. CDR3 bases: TGTGCCATCAGTGAGTCAATGGGACAGCAAGAGACCCAGTACTTC.

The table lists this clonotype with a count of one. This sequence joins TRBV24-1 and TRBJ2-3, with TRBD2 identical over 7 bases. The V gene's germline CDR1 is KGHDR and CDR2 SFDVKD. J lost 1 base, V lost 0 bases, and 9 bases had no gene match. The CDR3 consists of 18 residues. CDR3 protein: CATSDLSMERDGTDTQYF. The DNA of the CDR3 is TGTGCCACCAGTGATTTGTCTATGGAGCGGGACGGCACAGATACGCAGTATTTT.

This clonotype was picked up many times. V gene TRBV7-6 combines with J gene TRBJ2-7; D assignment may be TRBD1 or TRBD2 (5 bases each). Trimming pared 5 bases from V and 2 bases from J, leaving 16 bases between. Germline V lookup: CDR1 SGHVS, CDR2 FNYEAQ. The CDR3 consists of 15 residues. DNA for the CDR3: TGTGCCAGCAGCCCCTCCGGTGGGGGAACCTACGAGCAGTACTTC. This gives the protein CASSPSGGGTYEQYF.

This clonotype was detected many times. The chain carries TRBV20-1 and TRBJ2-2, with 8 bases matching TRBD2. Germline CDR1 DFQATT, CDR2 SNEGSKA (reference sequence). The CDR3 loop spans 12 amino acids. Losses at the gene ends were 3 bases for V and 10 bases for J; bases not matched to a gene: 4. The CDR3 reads CSARDGGVELFF. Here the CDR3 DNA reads TGCAGTGCTAGGGACGGGGGGGTGGAGCTGTTTTTT.

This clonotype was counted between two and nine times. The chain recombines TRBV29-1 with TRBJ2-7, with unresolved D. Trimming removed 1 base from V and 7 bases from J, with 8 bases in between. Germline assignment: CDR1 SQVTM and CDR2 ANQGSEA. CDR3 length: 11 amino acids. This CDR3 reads CSVEGLGEQYF. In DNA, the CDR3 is TGCAGCGTTGAAGGATTGGGGGAGCAGTACTTC.

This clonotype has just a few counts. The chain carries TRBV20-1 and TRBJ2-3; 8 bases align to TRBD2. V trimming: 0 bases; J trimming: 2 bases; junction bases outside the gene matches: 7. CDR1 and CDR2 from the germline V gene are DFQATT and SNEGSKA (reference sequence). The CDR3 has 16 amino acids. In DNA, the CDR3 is TGCAGTGCTAGAGATTCCCGGGGGGGATTCACAGATACGCAGTATTTT. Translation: CSARDSRGGFTDTQYF.

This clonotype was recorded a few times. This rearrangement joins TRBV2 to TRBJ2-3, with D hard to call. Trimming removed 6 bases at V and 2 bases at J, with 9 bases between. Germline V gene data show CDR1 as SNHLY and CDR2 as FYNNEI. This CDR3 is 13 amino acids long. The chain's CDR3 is CASSATVTDTQYF. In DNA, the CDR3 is TGTGCCAGCAGCGCTACCGTCACAGATACGCAGTATTTT.

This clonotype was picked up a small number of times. CDR3 nucleotide sequence: TGTGCCAGCAGTTACAGGGGGGGTTTGATTGAAAAACTGTTTTTT. This codes for CASSYRGGLIEKLFF. The gene calls are TRBV6-5 and TRBJ1-4; perhaps TRBD1 as D (6 bases). Trimming pared 2 bases from V and 7 bases from J, leaving 14 bases between. There are 15 residues in the CDR3. Germline CDR1 is MNHEY and CDR2 is SVGAGI.